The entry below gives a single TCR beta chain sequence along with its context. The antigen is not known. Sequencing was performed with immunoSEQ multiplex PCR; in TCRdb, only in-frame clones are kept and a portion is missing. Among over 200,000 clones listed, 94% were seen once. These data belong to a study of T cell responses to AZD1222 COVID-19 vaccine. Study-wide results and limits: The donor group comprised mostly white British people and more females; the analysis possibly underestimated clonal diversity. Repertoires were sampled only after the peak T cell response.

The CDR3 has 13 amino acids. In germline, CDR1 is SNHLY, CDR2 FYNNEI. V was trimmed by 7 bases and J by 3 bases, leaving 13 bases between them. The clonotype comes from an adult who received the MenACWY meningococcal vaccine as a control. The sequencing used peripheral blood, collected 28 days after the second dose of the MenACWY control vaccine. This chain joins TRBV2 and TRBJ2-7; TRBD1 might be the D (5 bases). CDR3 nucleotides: TGTGCCAGCACGGTCAGGGTCGGCTACGAGCAGTACTTC. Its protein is CASTVRVGYEQYF. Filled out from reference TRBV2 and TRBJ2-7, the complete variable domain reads EPEVTQTPSHQVTQMGQEVILRCVPISNHLYFYWYRQILGQKVEFLVSFYNNEISEKSEIFDDQFSVERPDGSNFTLKIRSTKLEDSAMYFCASTVRVGYEQYFGPGTRLTVT.